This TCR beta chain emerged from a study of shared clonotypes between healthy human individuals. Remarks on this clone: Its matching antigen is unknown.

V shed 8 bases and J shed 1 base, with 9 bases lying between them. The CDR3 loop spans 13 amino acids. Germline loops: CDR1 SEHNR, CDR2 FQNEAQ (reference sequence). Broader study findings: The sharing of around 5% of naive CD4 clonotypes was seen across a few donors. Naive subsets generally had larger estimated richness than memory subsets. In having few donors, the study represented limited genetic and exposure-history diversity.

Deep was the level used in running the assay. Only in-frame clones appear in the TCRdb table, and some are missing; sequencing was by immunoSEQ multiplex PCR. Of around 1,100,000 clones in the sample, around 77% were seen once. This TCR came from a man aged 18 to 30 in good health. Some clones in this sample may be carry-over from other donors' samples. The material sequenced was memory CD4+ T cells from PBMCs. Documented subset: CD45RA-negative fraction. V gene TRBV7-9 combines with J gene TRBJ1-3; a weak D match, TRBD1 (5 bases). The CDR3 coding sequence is TGTGCCAGCGCCAAGGGGTCTGGAAACACCATATATTTT. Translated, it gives CASAKGSGNTIYF.